The 2 T cell receptor beta chains given below trace back to one sample, sequenced in a study of tumor-infiltrating lymphocytes in oesophageal squamous cell carcinoma. Each CDR3 protein is one row after TCRdb ran MiXCR on the PCR reads. The sample lists under 15,000 distinct CDR3 sequences, 50% to 70% occurring once. Source material: esophageal tumor tissue. The receptor set was obtained from a female donor with esophageal squamous cell carcinoma.

This clonotype was seen at least ten times. The chain employs TRBV13 and TRBJ2-1; D is unresolved. Judging by the DNA end, TRBJ2-7 fits better; the J call may be wrong. The CDR3 runs to 13 residues. Germline CDR1 PRHDT, CDR2 FYEKMQ (reference sequence). The CDR3: CASSTRRTNEQYF. In DNA, the CDR3 is TGTGCCAGCAGCACACGTCGGACGAACGAGCAGTACTTC.

V usage is TRBV12-3 or TRBV12-4 and J usage is TRBJ2-1; no reliable D call. V was trimmed by 2 bases and J by 5 bases, leaving 13 bases between them. This CDR3 region has 15 residues. The CDR3 here is CASSLRAGTHNEQFF. Here the CDR3 DNA reads TGTGCCAGCAGTTTACGCGCAGGAACACACAATGAGCAGTTCTTC.